Below, 16 T cell receptor beta chains from the same sample are listed, as sequenced in a study of vaccination effects on CD4 cells after COVID-19 (dated by TCRdb to the early 2020s). The ViraFEST assay stimulated PBMC with viral peptide pools and then used TCR sequencing to identify antigen-specific CD4+ T cell clonotypes by expansion. After less than eleven days of culture, CD4+ T cells were isolated with the EasySep CD4+ T cell isolation kit. Each participant got two doses of an mRNA SARS-CoV-2 vaccine, either BNT162b2 or mRNA-1273. The library was obtained by the immunoSEQ multiplex PCR assay. TCRdb's version of the immuneACCESS table is confined to in-frame rearrangements and falls short of the full clone set. An unresolved V gene accounts for under half of the shortfall where checked; the remainder is of unknown origin. For this sample the table gives some 50,000 clones, of which nearly 75% were detected only once. Clones ranked in the top ten supply about 15% of the sample.

Which antigens these TCRs recognize remains unknown. The source was CD4+ T cells from PBMCs cultured with HCoV-OC43 spike peptides, collected after COVID-19 vaccination. The sample's cell subset or site label, decoded: HCoV-OC43 spike overlapping peptide pool stimulation. Source of these receptors: a human donor who received a COVID-19 vaccine.

This chain links TRBV6-4 with TRBJ1-2, with D unclear. This CDR3 region has 14 residues. The germline V gene has CDR1 MRHNA and CDR2 SNTAGT. V was cut by 6 bases and J by 0 bases, with 11 bases left in between. The CDR3 here is CASRDTEANYGYTF. CDR3 in DNA: TGTGCCAGCAGAGACACCGAGGCTAACTATGGCTACACCTTC.

This chain uses TRBV3-1 (or the pseudogene TRBV3-2) with TRBJ2-7, with D possibly TRBD1 on 5 matching bases. Germline CDR1 reads LGHDT; CDR2 reads YNNKEL (reference sequence). V was trimmed by 4 bases and J by 1 base, leaving 11 bases between them. The CDR3 consists of 14 residues. The CDR3: CASSPLDSSYEQYF. CDR3 bases: TGTGCCAGCAGCCCGTTAGACAGTTCCTACGAGCAGTACTTC.

The V gene is TRBV6-6, the J gene TRBJ1-2; 7 bases fit TRBD1. The CDR3 has 13 amino acids. CDR1 and CDR2 from the germline V gene are MNHNY and SVGAGI (reference sequence). V lost 6 bases to trimming and J lost 8 bases; unmatched junction nucleotides: 9. The CDR3 loop is CASRNRGVEGYTF. CDR3 nucleotides: TGTGCCAGCAGAAACAGGGGTGTCGAGGGCTACACCTTC.

The V and J genes are TRBV27 and TRBJ1-2, with 7 positions matching TRBD1. CDR3 length: 14 residues. Germline V CDR1 and CDR2: MNHEY, SMNVEV (reference sequence). J lost 6 bases, V lost 3 bases, and 7 bases had no gene match. This CDR3 reads CASSFNRGGDGYTF. CDR3 in DNA: TGTGCCAGCAGTTTTAACAGGGGAGGCGATGGCTACACCTTC.

The chain uses TRBV27 and TRBJ2-1; 9 nucleotides line up with TRBD2. V gave up 2 bases and J gave up 4 bases; unmatched junction bases: 9. The CDR3 length is 17 residues. Germline assignment: CDR1 MNHEY and CDR2 SMNVEV (reference sequence). CDR3 loop: CASSLRSLAGSYNEQFF. CDR3 nucleotide sequence: TGTGCCAGCAGTTTACGGTCTCTAGCGGGGTCATACAATGAGCAGTTCTTC.

The chain is built from TRBV6-5 and TRBJ1-5, with a tentative D call TRBD1 (5 bases). CDR1 and CDR2 (germline): MNHEY, SVGAGI. V was cut by 0 bases and J by 1 base, with 7 bases left in between. The CDR3 loop spans 15 amino acids. CDR3 in amino acids: CASSYSAGSNQPQHF. CDR3 in DNA: TGTGCCAGCAGTTACTCAGCAGGGAGCAATCAGCCCCAGCATTTT.

The chain is built from TRBV27 and TRBJ2-3; 8 bases match TRBD1. The CDR3 loop spans 15 amino acids. Germline V gene sequence: CDR1 MNHEY, CDR2 SMNVEV (reference sequence). V lost 5 bases, J lost 6 bases, and 10 bases stayed unmatched. DNA for the CDR3: TGTGCCAGCAGTCCTGGACAGGGTTTTTCGGATACGCAGTATTTT. Its translation is CASSPGQGFSDTQYF.

V gene TRBV7-9 combines with J gene TRBJ2-5; 9 nucleotides match TRBD1. Per the germline V gene, CDR1 is SEHNR and CDR2 is FQNEAQ (reference sequence). The CDR3 has 15 residues. V dropped 3 bases and J dropped 7; count of bases not matched to a gene: 9. The CDR3 DNA reads TGTGCCAGCAGCTTTTTATCGGACAGGGGTACGACCCAGTACTTC. Translation: CASSFLSDRGTTQYF.

This chain links TRBV6-5 with TRBJ2-2; possibly TRBD1 for D (5 bases). The CDR3 extends over 15 amino acids. CDR1 is MNHEY, CDR2 SVGAGI, per germline. V lost 6 bases to trimming and J lost 5 bases, with 16 bases between them. The CDR3 here is CASRSEGAQTGELFF. CDR3 nucleotides: TGTGCCAGCAGAAGTGAAGGGGCCCAGACCGGGGAGCTGTTTTTT.

Note on this clone: Other nucleotide sequences from this sample produce the same CDR3. The chain is built from TRBV3-1 (or the pseudogene TRBV3-2) and TRBJ2-3, with no clear D. Trimming shortened V by 3 bases and J by 2 bases, and 3 bases separated the two germline ends. The CDR3 is 12 residues long. The V gene's germline CDR1 is LGHDT and CDR2 YNNKEL (reference sequence). CDR3 nucleotide sequence: TGTGCCAGCAGCCAGTCCACAGATACGCAGTATTTT. It is translated as CASSQSTDTQYF.

The chain joins TRBV2 to TRBJ1-5; D gene ambiguous. The V end lost 4 bases, the J end lost 0 bases, and 10 bases lay between the germline ends. The germline gives CDR1 SNHLY, CDR2 FYNNEI. This CDR3 has 15 residues. The chain's CDR3 is CASSVTINSNQPQHF. In DNA form, the CDR3 reads TGTGCCAGCAGTGTAACCATAAATAGCAATCAGCCCCAGCATTTT.

The chain is built from TRBV27 and TRBJ2-1; 7 nucleotides agree with TRBD1. There are 15 residues in the CDR3. Germline-derived CDR1 and CDR2 are MNHEY and SMNVEV (reference sequence). Losses at the gene ends were 6 bases for V and 9 bases for J; bases not matched to a gene: 14. The CDR3 DNA is TGTGCCAGCAGCCGAGGACAGGCCTTTTCGCGTGAGCAGTTCTTC. It codes for CASSRGQAFSREQFF.

The chain uses TRBV19 and TRBJ2-5; the D gene is possibly TRBD1 (6 bases). CDR3 length: 14 residues. The V gene lost 3 bases and the J gene lost 3 bases, with 11 bases spanning the gap. From germline, CDR1 is LNHDA and CDR2 SQIVND (reference sequence). The CDR3 DNA follows: TGTGCCAGTAGTATGAAACAGGGCGAAGAGACCCAGTACTTC. Amino acids: CASSMKQGEETQYF. The variable domain in full, completed from reference TRBV19 and TRBJ2-5, reads DGGITQSPKYLFRKEGQNVTLSCEQNLNHDAMYWYRQDPGQGLRLIYYSQIVNDFQKGDIAEGYSVSREKKESFPLTVTSAQKNPTAFYLCASSMKQGEETQYFGPGTRLLVL.

The V and J genes are TRBV30 and TRBJ2-7; the match to TRBD1 covers 10 bases. CDR3 length: 13 residues. V shed 3 bases, J shed 7 bases, and the junction held 6 bases outside the gene matches. Germline V lookup: CDR1 GTSNPN, CDR2 SVGIG (reference sequence). DNA for the CDR3: TGTGCCTGGAGCCGGGACAGGGGTATGGAGCAGTACTTC. Amino acids: CAWSRDRGMEQYF. Complete variable domain (other parts from reference TRBV30 and TRBJ2-7): SQTIHQWPATLVQPVGSPLSLECTVEGTSNPNLYWYRQAAGRGLQLLFYSVGIGQISSEVPQNLSASRPQDRQFILSSKKLLLSDSGFYLCAWSRDRGMEQYFGPGTRLTVT.

This clone turned up a few times. This chain uses TRBV5-1 with TRBJ1-4; 7 nucleotides agree with TRBD1. V dropped 4 bases and J dropped 3; count of bases not matched to a gene: 3. Germline CDR1 is SGHRS and CDR2 is YFSETQ. This CDR3 region has 14 residues. CDR3 in DNA: TGCGCCAGCAGCGGGGGACAGTCTAATGAAAAACTGTTTTTT. Encoded protein: CASSGGQSNEKLFF. Based on the CDR3 plus reference TRBV5-1 and TRBJ1-4, the full variable domain is KAGVTQTPRYLIKTRGQQVTLSCSPISGHRSVSWYQQTPGQGLQFLFEYFSETQRNKGNFPGRFSGRQFSNSRSEMNVSTLELGDSALYLCASSGGQSNEKLFFGSGTQLSVL.

A few counts support this clone. This chain connects TRBV7-8 to TRBJ2-2; tentatively, D is TRBD1 (6 bases). Germline assignment: CDR1 SGHVS and CDR2 FQNEAQ. Trimming took 5 bases from V and 7 from J, leaving 20 bases between them. This CDR3 spans 16 amino acids. The CDR3 DNA reads as TGTGCCAGCAGCATAAGGGACACGGGATCGAACGGGGAGCTGTTTTTT. Translated: CASSIRDTGSNGELFF.